A single TCR beta chain is shown here with its context. The sample comes from a study of shared clonotypes between healthy human individuals. CDR3 length equals 13 residues. CDR1 is MGHRA, CDR2 YSYEKL, per germline. V gave up 1 base and J gave up 10 bases, with 13 bases separating them. On sorted subsets, replicate PCRs used 200 ng DNA, or tens of thousands of T cell genomes. In the original analysis: Because ImmunoSEQ provided only junction sequences with no quality scores, the filtering differed. The protocol was immunoSEQ multiplex PCR, while the TCRdb copy is restricted to in-frame clones and leaves out a portion. V and J calls and clone size are those listed in that table; D and trimming were worked out from the DNA. This table holds about 960,000 clones, approximately 80% found once.

The chain combines TRBV4-1 with TRBJ1-1; no clear D. Sequenced material: memory CD4+ T cells sorted from blood. Subset in this sample: CD45RA-negative fraction. The source of this sequence is a man aged 18 to 30 in good health. The CDR3 bases are TGCGCCAGCAGCCAAGCGCCCGGTCTATTAGCTTTCTTT. Translated: CASSQAPGLLAFF.